The T cell receptor (beta chain) described here comes from a study of identical twins. Notes on the study in general: Twin pairs' shared out-of-frame alpha sequences were enriched in low generation probability. Modelling approaches yielded underestimates of out-of-frame TCR alpha sharing between monozygotic twins.

This clonotype came up a few times. The antigen is unknown. TCRdb re-called the 5' RACE reads through MiXCR, storing one row per CDR3 protein. Of about 470,000 distinct CDR3 sequences in the sample, around 24% were seen once. The CDR3 is 16 amino acids. The germline gives CDR1 MNHEY, CDR2 SVGEGT. J lost 4 bases, V lost 5 bases, and 10 bases had no gene match. The same sample was also used in a study of T cells expressing NK-cell markers. That source reports: Repertoires of TCR beta were obtained from T cells sorted as CD3+CD56+NKG2C+, CD3+CD56+NKG2C- and CD3+CD56-NKG2C+. Specificity for HCMV among expanded NKG2C+ T cell clones was not established.

This TCR was sampled from a woman aged 18-30 years in good health. The sample taken for sequencing was CD4+ T cells sorted from blood. J is TRBJ2-2 and V is TRBV6-2 or TRBV6-3; 7 bases map to TRBD1. The DNA of the CDR3 is TGTGCCAGCAGTACCCGACAGGGACGGAGCACCGGGGAGCTGTTTTTT. Protein: CASSTRQGRSTGELFF.